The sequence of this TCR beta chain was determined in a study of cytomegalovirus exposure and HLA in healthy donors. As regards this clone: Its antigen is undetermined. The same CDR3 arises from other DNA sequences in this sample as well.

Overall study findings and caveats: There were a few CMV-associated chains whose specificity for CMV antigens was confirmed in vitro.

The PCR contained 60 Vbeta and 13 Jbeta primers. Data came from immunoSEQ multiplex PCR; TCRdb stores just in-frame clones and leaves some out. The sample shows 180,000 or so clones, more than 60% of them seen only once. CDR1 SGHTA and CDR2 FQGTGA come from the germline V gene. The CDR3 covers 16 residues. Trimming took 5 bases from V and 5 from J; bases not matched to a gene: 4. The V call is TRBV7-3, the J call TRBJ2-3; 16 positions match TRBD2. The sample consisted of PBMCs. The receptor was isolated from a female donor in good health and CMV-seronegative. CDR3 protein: CASSPGTSGGVDTQYF. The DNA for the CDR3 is TGTGCCAGCAGCCCTGGGACTAGCGGGGGGGTAGATACGCAGTATTTT.